Presented here are 17 T cell receptor beta chains from one specimen sequenced in a study of naive CD8 T cells in extremely preterm neonates. Clones were sequenced by immunoSEQ multiplex PCR, and TCRdb holds only the in-frame ones, with some missing. The data contain 7,000 to 7,500 clones, around 98% of them singletons. The sequenced sample was naive CD8+ T cells from blood. Receptor source: a human donor in good health.

The chain has TRBV13 and TRBJ1-1; D gene uncertain. Germline lookup yields CDR1 PRHDT and CDR2 FYEKMQ (reference sequence). V was shortened by 5 bases and J by 5 bases, with 15 bases between the two germline ends. The CDR3 contains 14 residues. CDR3 sequence (DNA): TGTGCCAGCAGCCCTCGGACGTCGGGGACTGAAGCTTTCTTT. This gives the protein CASSPRTSGTEAFF.

The chain has TRBV2 and TRBJ1-5, with 8 positions matching TRBD1. Germline V gene sequence: CDR1 SNHLY, CDR2 FYNNEI. The V gene end was trimmed by 5 bases and the J gene end by 6 bases; junction bases not matched to a gene: 9. CDR3 size: 15 residues. CDR3 region: CASSTGGGLSQPQHF. The CDR3 coding sequence is TGTGCCAGCAGTACAGGGGGTGGTTTAAGTCAGCCCCAGCATTTT.

The chain uses TRBV2 and TRBJ1-2, with D perhaps matching TRBD1 (5 bases). CDR3 length equals 16 residues. Germline CDR1 reads SNHLY; CDR2 reads FYNNEI. The germline V and J ends were trimmed by 2 bases and 4 bases, with 17 bases remaining between them. The CDR3 nucleotides read TGTGCCAGCAGTGAAAGGACATCCGTGACAGCCTATGGCTACACCTTC. Its protein product is CASSERTSVTAYGYTF.

The chain joins TRBV10-1 to TRBJ2-7; D remains ambiguous. The CDR3 totals 14 residues. Germline CDR1 reads WNHNN; CDR2 reads SYGVQD (reference sequence). V lost 2 bases, J lost 5 bases, and 13 bases lay in between. The CDR3 nucleotides read TGCGCCAGCAGTGAGGAAGAGAGTAGAAACGAGCAGTACTTC. Translated: CASSEEESRNEQYF.

The gene calls are TRBV14 and TRBJ1-1; 9 bases map to TRBD1. This CDR3 spans 14 amino acids. V was clipped by 4 bases and J by 1 base; unmatched bases: 1. Looked up from germline, CDR1 is SGHDN and CDR2 is FVKESK. The chain's CDR3 is CASSLGQGNTEAFF. CDR3 nucleotide sequence: TGTGCCAGCAGCCTGGGACAGGGGAACACTGAAGCTTTCTTT. Full variable domain (remainder filled in from reference TRBV14 and TRBJ1-1): EAGVTQFPSHSVIEKGQTVTLRCDPISGHDNLYWYRRVMGKEIKFLLHFVKESKQDESGMPNNRFLAERTGGTYSTLKVQPAELEDSGVYFCASSLGQGNTEAFFGQGTRLTVV.

The chain links TRBV7-2 to TRBJ1-5; possibly TRBD1 for D (5 bases). V was clipped by 5 bases and J by 2 bases, with 10 bases between them. The length of the CDR3 is 14 residues. The germline CDR1 and CDR2 sequences are SGHTA and FQGNSA. CDR3 in amino acids: CASSLGGGNQPQHF. As DNA, the CDR3 is TGTGCCAGCAGCCTGGGGGGGGGCAATCAGCCCCAGCATTTT.

This chain joins TRBV14 and TRBJ1-1, with 7 bases that match TRBD1. CDR3 length: 15 amino acids. Germline V gives CDR1 SGHDN, CDR2 FVKESK. With V trimmed by 4 bases and J by 0 bases, 5 bases remained unmatched. The CDR3 nucleotides are TGTGCCAGCAGCCTCCTGGACAGGTTGAACACTGAAGCTTTCTTT. Encoded protein: CASSLLDRLNTEAFF.

This rearrangement joins TRBV7-6 to TRBJ1-1; D unresolved. Per germline, CDR1 SGHVS and CDR2 FNYEAQ. This CDR3 has 14 amino acids. The V end lost 1 base, the J end lost 5 bases, and 11 bases lay between the germline ends. In DNA form, the CDR3 reads TGTGCCAGCAGCTTAGGGCCGGGGTTTACTGAAGCTTTCTTT. It encodes CASSLGPGFTEAFF.

The chain is built from TRBV5-1 and TRBJ1-4, with D uncertain. V was pared by 0 bases and J by 4 bases, with 16 bases between. Looked up from germline, CDR1 is SGHRS and CDR2 is YFSETQ. This CDR3 contains 17 residues. CDR3: CASSLAGGIGDNEKLFF. The CDR3 DNA reads TGCGCCAGCAGCTTGGCGGGCGGGATCGGGGATAATGAAAAACTGTTTTTT.

V and J are TRBV12-5 and TRBJ2-1, with TRBD2 identical over 8 bases. V shed 1 base and J 10 bases; nucleotides not matched to a gene: 12. The CDR3 runs 16 residues. Germline V gene data show CDR1 as LGHNT and CDR2 as FRNRAP. The CDR3 DNA is TGTGCTAGTGGTTTGGCCCCTACGGGACTAGAAATAGAGCAGTTCTTC. As protein: CASGLAPTGLEIEQFF.

This chain connects TRBV19 to TRBJ2-5, with 8 bases that match TRBD1. Germline CDR1 is LNHDA and CDR2 is SQIVND (reference sequence). Trimming at V came to 8 bases and at J to 8 bases, leaving 4 bases not matched to a gene. This CDR3 has 11 amino acids. As DNA, the CDR3 is TGTGCCAGTCACAGGGGGGATACCCAGTACTTC. Its protein is CASHRGDTQYF.

The J gene is TRBJ2-1, the V gene TRBV15; 7 nucleotides agree with TRBD2. Germline CDR1 and CDR2: LNHNV and YYDKDF (reference sequence). V was clipped by 0 bases and J by 6 bases; unmatched bases: 8. This CDR3 is built from 16 residues. The CDR3 bases are TGTGCCACCAGCAGAGATCCCACGGGAGGAGGCAATGAGCAGTTCTTC. Its translation is CATSRDPTGGGNEQFF.

CDR3 loop: CASSSDRVYEQYF. Written as DNA, the CDR3 is TGTGCCAGCAGCTCAGACAGGGTTTACGAGCAGTACTTC. J is TRBJ2-5 and V is TRBV7-9; 7 bases agree with TRBD1. With the DNA end fitting TRBJ2-7 better, the J assignment may be wrong. CDR3 length: 13 residues. Germline CDR1 is SEHNR and CDR2 is FQNEAQ (reference sequence).

The chain is built from TRBV10-3 and TRBJ2-7, with TRBD1 matching over 7 bases. Germline V lookup: CDR1 ENHRY, CDR2 SYGVKD. With V trimmed by 0 bases and J by 3 bases, 8 bases remained unmatched. The CDR3 loop spans 16 amino acids. The CDR3 spells CAISESNRGAYYEQYF. The CDR3 region has the DNA TGTGCCATCAGTGAGTCGAACAGGGGAGCGTACTACGAGCAGTACTTC.

V is TRBV29-1 and J is TRBJ1-1; D not certain. With 4 bases removed from V and 6 bases from J, the gap between germline ends came to 12 bases. Germline CDR1 and CDR2: SQVTM and ANQGSEA. This CDR3 region has 12 residues. CDR3 region: CSVAVMGAEAFF. The CDR3 DNA reads as TGCAGCGTTGCGGTTATGGGCGCTGAAGCTTTCTTT.

The V gene is TRBV4-2, the J gene TRBJ2-7; TRBD2 might be the D (6 bases). Germline V gives CDR1 LGHNA, CDR2 YNFKEQ. There are 15 residues in the CDR3. V lost 4 bases and J 2 bases, leaving 15 bases between the germline ends. This CDR3 reads CASSPRDSGTYEQYF. CDR3 nucleotides: TGTGCCAGCAGCCCCAGGGACTCGGGCACCTACGAGCAGTACTTC.

The CDR3 nucleotides are TGTGCCAGCAGTTTTCAGGGGGCGCCTCGGGGGTCCGTCTATGGCTACACCTTC. Protein: CASSFQGAPRGSVYGYTF. J is TRBJ1-2 and V is TRBV28; TRBD1 agrees at 8 bases. In germline, CDR1 is MDHEN, CDR2 SYDVKM. This CDR3 is built from 18 residues. J was trimmed by 4 bases and V by 3 bases; bases with no gene match: 16.